This T cell receptor beta chain stems from a study of T-cell reconstitution after alpha-beta-depleted transplantation in children (dated by TCRdb to the mid-2010s). For context, the study as a whole: Using TCR repertoire profiling, the study followed T-cell immune reconstitution in a quantitative way in children after TCRalphabeta/CD19-depleted allogeneic hematopoietic cell transplantation.

At the junction V is shortened by 4 bases and J by 3 bases, with 18 bases in between. From cysteine to phenylalanine, the CDR3 is 16 amino acids long. Just the 48-base CDR3 DNA is kept, in frame starting at base 1. The germline V gene yields SGHRS for CDR1 and YFSETQ for CDR2. The study at large found these results: In some patients, the high TCRbeta diversity seen at day 60 was put down to recipient T cells and intrathymic progenitors that had survived conditioning. Hyperexpanded clone frequencies declined over subsequent months; after one year, T-cell counts and TCRbeta diversity were mostly attributed to newly produced T cells. Apparently early alphabetaT-cell count recovery about two months after transplant reportedly relied on only several hundred rapidly expanded clones derived from non-depleted graft cells.

The library came from PCR. The sequencing machine was an Illumina HiSeq 2500. TCR library preparation used molecular barcoding, with unique molecular identifiers applied to normalize quantification of the TCRbeta repertoire. The raw public reads went through TCRdb reprocessing: fastp at Q25, MiXCR clone calling, in-frame beta chains kept. Here each entry gathers all rows of one CDR3 protein and keeps the most common genes and DNA. For this sample there are 250,000 to 400,000 distinct CDR3 sequences; roughly 21% appear just once. Clones ranked in the top ten supply approximately 10% of the sample. As regards this clonotype: Its binding antigen is unknown. Nothing much larger sits one base from this clone, and base qualities are not available.

This specimen's treatment or condition label, interpreted: allogeneic hematopoietic cell transplantation with graft depleted of TCRalphabeta T cells and CD19 B cells. The children who served as transplant recipients had been given grafts of TCRalphabeta/CD19-depleted allogeneic hematopoietic cells. This clonotype was sampled from a male patient under 18 who had a stem cell transplant for acute lymphoblastic leukemia, so the T cells may come from the graft donor. This receptor chain uses TRBV5-1 and TRBJ2-3, and possibly TRBD2, on 6 matching bases. Source: PBMCs, mostly from graft donor cells, taken 180 days after TCRalphabeta/CD19-depleted stem cell transplant. At the DNA level, the sequence is TGCGCCAGCAGCCCCCAGCCCAGCGGGCCGACAGATACGCAGTATTTT. Its protein is CASSPQPSGPTDTQYF.